This T cell receptor (beta chain) was recovered during a study of blood T cell repertoires in COVID-19 (dated by TCRdb to the early 2020s). Broadly, across the study: Samples covering the acute and convalescent phases of COVID-19 were provided by collaborators in the United States, Italy and Spain. The prospective study material was composed of cDNA or gDNA derived from T cells, B-cell-depleted T cells, or PBMCs. The dataset comprised deeply sampled blood TCRbeta repertoires from subjects exposed to, actively infected with, or recovered from COVID-19. The repertoires were made available in a free public database intended to serve as a resource for research on the immune response to SARS-CoV-2. The samples were drawn from two sources: the first 160 participants of the ongoing ImmuneRACE study, and 1,000 to 1,500 subjects contributed by 6 global collaborators. The sample metadata nearly always contained a de-identified subject ID, COVID-19 status, age in years and sex. Where available, HLA class I and class II types were obtained from metadata supplied by the sample provider rather than from assay-based typing.

Points the paper makes about the study in general: How much clinical and demographic metadata was included differed by source and by participant, and the metadata was provided uncurated.

TCRbeta CDR3 regions were amplified from genomic DNA using the immunoSEQ Assay, a bias-controlled multiplex PCR. The study's processing was this. The number of nucleated cells in each sample was estimated by amplification of reference gene primers within the assay. To quantify the absolute abundance of each unique TCRbeta CDR3 rearrangement, sequence reads were collapsed and filtered. Productive Simpson clonality was computed per sample as the square root of Simpson's diversity index over productive rearrangements. In TCRdb, the immuneACCESS table is reduced to in-frame sequences with V and J assigned. These tables do not hold every clone; where another copy was compared, an unresolved V gene accounts for under half, and the others remain unexplained. V, J and clone size derive from that table, while D and trimming were established from the DNA sequence. The sample includes 65,000 to 85,000 clones, with around 89% observed a single time. In total, the top ten clones hold around 20% of the sample.

As to this clone: There is no known antigen for this receptor. Base qualities were left out, and no much larger clone turns up one base away.

Reading the germline V gene gives CDR1 MDHEN and CDR2 SYDVKM. From cysteine to phenylalanine, the CDR3 is 14 amino acids long. Only the CDR3 DNA is retained, 42 bases long and in frame from the first base. Each collaborating institution followed its own protocols to collect whole blood in K2EDTA tubes. Collaborator samples were shipped for TCRbeta analysis as frozen whole blood, isolated PBMCs, or DNA extracted from either sample type. Material: peripheral blood. Recombination connected TRBV28 to TRBJ2-6; the D segment cannot be called with confidence. The receptor was derived from a human donor in a cohort sampled during active COVID-19. This receptor carries the CDR3 CAVRTTSGANVLTF. The DNA reads TGTGCGGTCAGAACTACCTCTGGGGCCAACGTCCTGACTTTC.